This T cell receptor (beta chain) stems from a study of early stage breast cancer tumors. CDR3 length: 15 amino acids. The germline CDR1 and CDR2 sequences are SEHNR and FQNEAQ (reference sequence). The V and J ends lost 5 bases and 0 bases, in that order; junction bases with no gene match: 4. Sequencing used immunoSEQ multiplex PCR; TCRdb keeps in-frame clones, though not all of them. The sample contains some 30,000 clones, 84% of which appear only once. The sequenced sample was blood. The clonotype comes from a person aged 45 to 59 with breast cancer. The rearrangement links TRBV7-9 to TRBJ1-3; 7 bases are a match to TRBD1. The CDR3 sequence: CASSPRGISGNTIYF. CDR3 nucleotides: TGTGCCAGCAGCCCCAGGGGGATCTCTGGAAACACCATATATTTT.